Each of the 30 T cell receptor beta chains below was sequenced from the same sample in a study of T cells after yellow fever vaccination. MiXCR, applied by TCRdb to the 5' RACE reads, yields one record per CDR3 protein. Of 400,000 to 450,000 distinct CDR3 sequences listed, about 19% are singletons. The source was PBMCs, collected before the yellow fever booster vaccination. The source is a man aged 18 to 30 who received the YFV17D yellow fever vaccine.

V gene TRBV11-2 combines with J gene TRBJ2-1; TRBD1 might be the D (5 bases). The CDR3 contains 14 residues. The V gene's germline CDR1 is SGHAT and CDR2 FQNNGV. The V end was cut by 4 bases, the J end by 8 bases, with 15 bases between. In DNA form, the CDR3 reads TGTGCCAGCAGCTCCCGACAGTTTACCGATGAGCAGTTCTTC. Protein product: CASSSRQFTDEQFF.

CDR3 sequence reads: CSVEDWKQGRSYNEQFF. The CDR3 bases are TGCAGCGTTGAAGATTGGAAACAGGGGAGATCCTACAATGAGCAGTTCTTC. The V call is TRBV29-1, the J call TRBJ2-1; 7 nucleotides match TRBD1. Trimming at V came to 0 bases and at J to 1 base, leaving 9 bases not matched to a gene. The germline V gene has CDR1 SQVTM and CDR2 ANQGSEA. The CDR3 loop spans 17 amino acids.

This sequence joins TRBV4-3 and TRBJ1-1; weak D call: TRBD1 (6 bases). Germline V gene sequence: CDR1 LGHNA, CDR2 YSLEER. The CDR3 has 16 amino acids. Trimming cost V 4 bases and J 1 base, with 16 bases left between them. DNA for the CDR3: TGCGCCAGCAGCCGAAGAGTGGGGGCCTCGAACACTGAAGCTTTCTTT. Its translation is CASSRRVGASNTEAFF.

V is TRBV13 and J is TRBJ1-1; the D is unclear. Germline CDR1 PRHDT, CDR2 FYEKMQ (reference sequence). The V end was cut by 0 bases, the J end by 6 bases, with 8 bases between. The CDR3 runs 13 residues. CDR3 in DNA: TGTGCCAGCAGCTTAGGTTCCCGGGCTGAAGCTTTCTTT. Amino acid sequence: CASSLGSRAEAFF.

This clonotype was recorded a few times. This rearrangement joins TRBV5-6 to TRBJ2-2; tentative D call: TRBD1 (6 bases). V gave up 2 bases and J gave up 7 bases, with 15 bases separating them. The CDR3 has 15 amino acids. Germline CDR1 and CDR2: SGHDT and YYEEEE. The CDR3 DNA reads TGTGCCAGCAGCTTTCGGCAGGGGCTGAGCGGGGAGCTGTTTTTT. It is translated as CASSFRQGLSGELFF.

This clonotype was picked up a small number of times. The rearrangement links TRBV14 to TRBJ2-7; D might be TRBD1 (6 bases). The germline V gene has CDR1 SGHDN and CDR2 FVKESK. This CDR3 spans 14 amino acids. V was shortened by 3 bases and J by 3 bases, with 12 bases between the two germline ends. The CDR3 loop reads CASSQSGAFYEQYV. CDR3 DNA sequence: TGTGCCAGCAGCCAGTCAGGGGCATTCTACGAGCAGTACGTC.

This sequence joins TRBV15 and TRBJ1-6; D is uncertain. The CDR3 is 9 amino acids. The V end lost 6 bases, the J end lost 12 bases, and 3 bases lay between the germline ends. CDR1 is LNHNV, CDR2 YYDKDF, per germline (reference sequence). The CDR3: CATRVPLHF. CDR3 DNA: TGTGCCACCAGGGTACCCCTCCACTTT.

This clonotype was seen a handful of times. This chain links TRBV12-5 with TRBJ1-2, with D possibly being TRBD1 (5 bases). The V end was cut by 3 bases, the J end by 4 bases, with 9 bases between. CDR1 and CDR2 (germline): LGHNT, FRNRAP. CDR3 length: 13 residues. DNA for the CDR3: TGTGCTAGTGGTTTTGGGACGACCTATGGCTACACCTTC. Translation: CASGFGTTYGYTF.

The chain carries TRBV5-1 and TRBJ2-5; D may be TRBD2 (5 bases). The V gene lost 4 bases and the J gene lost 5 bases, with 12 bases spanning the gap. Germline values: CDR1 SGHRS, CDR2 YFSETQ. The CDR3 is 13 amino acids. CDR3 loop: CASSATSKETQYF. CDR3 DNA sequence: TGCGCCAGCAGCGCCACTAGTAAGGAGACCCAGTACTTC. The variable domain in full, with the rest retrieved from reference TRBV5-1 and TRBJ2-5, is KAGVTQTPRYLIKTRGQQVTLSCSPISGHRSVSWYQQTPGQGLQFLFEYFSETQRNKGNFPGRFSGRQFSNSRSEMNVSTLELGDSALYLCASSATSKETQYFGPGTRLLVL.

The chain has TRBV20-1 and TRBJ1-5; D is ambiguous. Germline-derived CDR1 and CDR2 are DFQATT and SNEGSKA (reference sequence). V lost 2 bases and J lost 6, with 17 bases in between. This CDR3 is 15 amino acids long. In DNA form, the CDR3 reads TGCAGTGCTAGATACGGACGGAGCTCGGGTCAGCCCCAGCATTTT. It yields the protein CSARYGRSSGQPQHF.

This chain links TRBV25-1 with TRBJ2-3, with D unclear. Trimming removed 2 bases at V and 2 bases at J, with 5 bases between. The germline gives CDR1 MGHDK, CDR2 SYGVNS. This CDR3 region has 13 residues. The CDR3 sequence is CASSERNTDTQYF. The CDR3 bases are TGTGCCAGCAGTGAAAGGAACACAGATACGCAGTATTTT.

The rearrangement joins TRBV12-3 or TRBV12-4 to TRBJ2-7; 7 bases align to TRBD1. The CDR3 is made up of 12 amino acids. V lost 3 bases and J lost 6; bases outside the gene matches: 2. The DNA of the CDR3 is TGTGCCAGCAGTTTTACAGGGGTCGAGCAGTACGTC. Translating gives CASSFTGVEQYV.

A few counts support this clonotype. This chain uses TRBV5-4 with TRBJ2-3; no clear D gene. This CDR3 contains 16 residues. CDR1 SGHNT and CDR2 YYREEE come from the germline V gene (reference sequence). V was cut by 2 bases and J by 2 bases, with 15 bases left in between. The CDR3 nucleotides are TGTGCCAGCAGCTTCCCCCTGGGCGCAGCCACAGATACGCAGTATTTT. Protein product: CASSFPLGAATDTQYF.

This sequence joins TRBV12-3 or TRBV12-4 and TRBJ2-2, with 7 bases lining up with TRBD1. The V segment lost 5 bases and the J segment 7 bases; nucleotides outside the gene matches: 4. The CDR3 runs 13 residues. The CDR3 sequence: CASSRQGGGELFF. CDR3 in DNA: TGTGCCAGCAGTCGACAGGGCGGCGGGGAGCTGTTTTTT.

This clonotype was seen only a few times. V and J are TRBV2 and TRBJ2-7; D is perhaps TRBD2 (5 bases). Germline CDR1 and CDR2: SNHLY and FYNNEI. The CDR3 spans 16 residues. Trimming stripped 5 bases from V and 4 bases from J, with 21 bases between. The CDR3 nucleotides are TGTGCCAGCAGTCTCCTTCTGGGCGGTGGCGGGTACGAGCAGTACTTC. Its translation is CASSLLLGGGGYEQYF.

The J gene is TRBJ1-2, the V gene TRBV5-1; 10 bases are a match to TRBD1. CDR1 is SGHRS, CDR2 YFSETQ, per germline. The CDR3 has 15 amino acids. V lost 2 bases, J lost 6 bases, and 7 bases stayed unmatched. CDR3: CASSFMDRGEDGYTF. For the CDR3, the DNA is TGCGCCAGCAGCTTTATGGACAGGGGGGAGGATGGCTACACCTTC.

This clonotype was seen only a few times. This chain uses TRBV20-1 with TRBJ1-3; 7 bases fit TRBD1. CDR1 is DFQATT and CDR2 is SNEGSKA in the germline V gene (reference sequence). The CDR3 totals 15 residues. With V trimmed by 4 bases and J by 0 bases, 6 bases remained unmatched. CDR3 nucleotide sequence: TGCAGTGCTACCCGGGACAGAAGCTCTGGAAACACCATATATTTT. Amino acids: CSATRDRSSGNTIYF.

This rearrangement joins TRBV20-1 to TRBJ2-5; TRBD1 or TRBD2 may be the D gene (7 bases each). This CDR3 is 15 amino acids long. Trimming cost V 0 bases and J 5 bases, with 16 bases left between them. CDR1 and CDR2 (germline): DFQATT, SNEGSKA (reference sequence). CDR3 region: CSAREGGGPGETQYF. The DNA for the CDR3 is TGCAGTGCTAGAGAGGGAGGGGGCCCAGGGGAGACCCAGTACTTC.

V and J are TRBV4-1 and TRBJ1-1; D not resolved. The germline gives CDR1 MGHRA, CDR2 YSYEKL. The V gene lost 0 bases and the J gene lost 7 bases, with 3 bases spanning the gap. CDR3 length: 11 residues. The CDR3 bases are TGCGCCAGCAGCCAAGAGCTTGAAGCTTTCTTT. This encodes CASSQELEAFF.

V gene TRBV5-1 combines with J gene TRBJ2-2; no clear D. The CDR3 is 12 residues long. With 2 bases removed from V and 7 bases from J, the gap between germline ends came to 6 bases. The germline gives CDR1 SGHRS, CDR2 YFSETQ. Written as DNA, the CDR3 is TGCGCCAGCAGCTTTGAGTACGGGGAGCTGTTTTTT. Its translation: CASSFEYGELFF.

V usage is TRBV12-5 and J usage is TRBJ2-1, with D unresolved. Germline values: CDR1 LGHNT, CDR2 FRNRAP. V dropped 0 bases and J dropped 6 bases, with 9 bases sitting between them. There are 14 residues in the CDR3. The DNA for the CDR3 is TGTGCTAGTGGTTTGGTACCCCCCACCAATGAGCAGTTCTTC. Translating it yields CASGLVPPTNEQFF.

This chain joins TRBV4-2 and TRBJ1-4; D may be TRBD1 (5 bases). Germline values: CDR1 LGHNA, CDR2 YNFKEQ. V was shortened by 2 bases and J by 6 bases, with 19 bases between the two germline ends. There are 17 residues in the CDR3. CDR3 region: CASSQLSSGTIDEKLFF. CDR3 coding DNA: TGTGCCAGCAGCCAACTAAGTTCCGGGACGATCGATGAAAAACTGTTTTTT.

This chain links TRBV12-3 or TRBV12-4 with TRBJ1-2; TRBD1 is a possible D gene (6 bases). V lost 9 bases to trimming and J lost 2 bases, with 13 bases between them. The CDR3 runs 13 residues. CDR3 nucleotides: TGTGCCAGTCACCCGAGGGGGAACTATGGCTACACCTTC. Protein product: CASHPRGNYGYTF.

This clonotype was counted a few times. The chain uses TRBV4-1 and TRBJ1-1, with D maybe TRBD1 (5 bases). The CDR3 extends over 15 amino acids. V was clipped by 0 bases and J by 2 bases, with 10 bases between them. CDR1 MGHRA and CDR2 YSYEKL come from the germline V gene. CDR3 bases: TGCGCCAGCAGCCAAGATTGGCAGGGAAACACTGAAGCTTTCTTT. It codes for CASSQDWQGNTEAFF.

This clonotype was found a few times. The chain combines TRBV6-2 or TRBV6-3 with TRBJ1-1; 7 bases agree with TRBD1. The J segment lost 4 bases and the V segment lost 2 bases, leaving 7 bases of the junction unmatched. The CDR3 spans 15 residues. In germline, CDR1 is MNHEY, CDR2 SVGEGT. CDR3 nucleotide sequence: TGTGCCAGCAGTTACCGCACAGGGGCGGTCACTGAAGCTTTCTTT. Protein product: CASSYRTGAVTEAFF.

This clonotype appeared a few times. The rearrangement links TRBV18 to TRBJ2-5; no reliable D call. This CDR3 region has 13 residues. The germline V and J ends were trimmed by 4 bases and 0 bases, with 6 bases remaining between them. Germline lookup yields CDR1 KGHSH and CDR2 LQKENI. CDR3 sequence: CASSQRDQETQYF. The DNA for the CDR3 is TGTGCCAGCTCACAACGGGACCAAGAGACCCAGTACTTC.

In this sample, this clonotype turned up a few times. CDR3 sequence reads: CASSYWATGGYGYTF. In DNA, the CDR3 is TGTGCCAGCAGTTACTGGGCGACAGGGGGGTATGGCTACACCTTC. The V call is TRBV6-5, the J call TRBJ1-2; 9 positions match TRBD1. CDR1 and CDR2 (germline): MNHEY, SVGAGI. The CDR3 is made up of 15 amino acids. The ends lost 1 base at V and 5 bases at J; junction bases unmatched: 5.

This clonotype was found a few times. This chain uses TRBV7-9 with TRBJ2-7; the D is unclear. With 5 bases removed from V and 2 bases from J, the gap between germline ends came to 10 bases. Per germline, CDR1 SEHNR and CDR2 FQNEAQ (reference sequence). The CDR3 is made up of 13 amino acids. CDR3 nucleotide sequence: TGTGCCAGCAGCCCGCAGAGAACCTACGAGCAGTACGTC. Residues: CASSPQRTYEQYV.

The chain combines TRBV12-5 with TRBJ2-3; TRBD1 matches at 9 bases. The V segment lost 4 bases and the J segment 5 bases; nucleotides outside the gene matches: 1. The CDR3 runs to 13 residues. Per germline, CDR1 LGHNT and CDR2 FRNRAP. CDR3 region: CASGSTGGDTQYF. Written as DNA, the CDR3 is TGTGCTAGTGGTTCGACAGGGGGAGATACGCAGTATTTT. Looking up the rest from reference TRBV12-5 and TRBJ2-3 gives the full variable domain: DARVTQTPRHKVTEMGQEVTMRCQPILGHNTVFWYRQTMMQGLELLAYFRNRAPLDDSGMPKDRFSAEMPDATLATLKIQPSEPRDSAVYFCASGSTGGDTQYFGPGTRLTVL.

The J gene is TRBJ2-5, the V gene TRBV5-1, with 7 nucleotides matching TRBD1. The CDR3 extends over 15 amino acids. From germline, CDR1 is SGHRS and CDR2 YFSETQ. The junction had 8 bases not matched to a gene; V was cut back by 1 base and J by 5 bases. CDR3 sequence: CASSLIQGSEETQYF. CDR3 bases: TGCGCCAGCAGCTTGATACAGGGGTCTGAGGAGACCCAGTACTTC.